The next 15 T cell receptor beta chains were all read from a single sample in a study of T-cell memory formation after mild COVID-19. MiXCR, applied by TCRdb to the 5' RACE reads, yields one record per CDR3 protein. The data show 250,000 to 350,000 distinct CDR3 sequences, 15% seen once. Sequencing used PBMCs or a T cell subset sorted from them (not recorded which). These receptors were obtained from a man younger than 35 who had mild COVID-19 (a few samples of this study predate the infection). Cell type and time point are not known.

In this sample, this clonotype turned up a few times. The V gene is TRBV6-5, the J gene TRBJ1-4; 10 bases match TRBD1. J lost 4 bases, V lost 5 bases, and 7 bases had no gene match. Germline loops: CDR1 MNHEY, CDR2 SVGAGI. The CDR3 is made up of 16 amino acids. CDR3 nucleotide sequence: TGTGCCAGCAGTCCGGGACAGGGGCCACGTAATGAAAAACTGTTTTTT. Its translation: CASSPGQGPRNEKLFF.

V is TRBV2 and J is TRBJ1-5; perhaps TRBD1 as D (6 bases). The V and J ends lost 2 bases and 2 bases respectively, with 13 bases between them. Per the germline V gene, CDR1 is SNHLY and CDR2 is FYNNEI. The CDR3 is made up of 16 amino acids. CDR3 bases: TGTGCCAGCAGTGAAAGGGGGAGTTTTCGCAATCAGCCCCAGCATTTT. Translation: CASSERGSFRNQPQHF.

There are a few counts of this clonotype. The V gene is TRBV6-6, the J gene TRBJ1-2; no clear D. This CDR3 is 14 amino acids long. Germline CDR1 is MNHNY and CDR2 is SVGAGI (reference sequence). V lost 2 bases to trimming and J lost 1 base, with 8 bases between them. The CDR3 bases are TGTGCCAGCAGTTACGTCGCAGTTAACTATGGCTACACCTTC. This codes for CASSYVAVNYGYTF.

This clonotype was detected a few times. This rearrangement joins TRBV7-2 to TRBJ2-1, with 7 bases that match TRBD1. CDR1 and CDR2 (germline): SGHTA, FQGNSA. V lost 5 bases, J lost 7 bases, and 17 bases stayed unmatched. The CDR3 length is 17 residues. The DNA for the CDR3 is TGTGCCAGCAGCAAGAGCCCCCGGGACAGCCGTACAAATGAGCAGTTCTTC. Its protein is CASSKSPRDSRTNEQFF.

Concerning this clonotype: A read error may produce the germline difference seen at one junction end. The chain employs TRBV7-6 and TRBJ1-6; maybe TRBD1 (5 bases). Germline loops: CDR1 SGHVS, CDR2 FNYEAQ. This CDR3 has 15 amino acids. CDR3 bases: TGTGCGAGCAGCTCCGGGCGGGGACCCAATTCACCCCTCCACTTT. Translating it yields CASSSGRGPNSPLHF.

The V and J genes are TRBV20-1 and TRBJ2-1; D is tentatively TRBD1 or TRBD2 (5 bases each). The CDR3 is made up of 17 amino acids. Trimming took off 3 bases at V and 0 bases at J, with 18 bases between the two ends. CDR1 is DFQATT and CDR2 is SNEGSKA in the germline V gene (reference sequence). CDR3 region: CSASAYRDASSYNEQFF. As DNA, the CDR3 is TGCAGTGCTAGCGCCTACCGGGACGCGAGCTCCTACAATGAGCAGTTCTTC.

This clonotype has a handful of counts. The J gene is TRBJ1-6, the V gene TRBV15; D is ambiguous. V shed 6 bases and J shed 7 bases, with 10 bases lying between them. This CDR3 has 13 residues. Germline CDR1 LNHNV, CDR2 YYDKDF (reference sequence). CDR3 loop: CATRGSVNSPLHF. The CDR3 DNA reads TGTGCCACCAGGGGCAGTGTAAATTCACCCCTCCACTTT. Full variable domain (rest looked up from reference TRBV15 and TRBJ1-6): DAMVIQNPRYQVTQFGKPVTLSCSQTLNHNVMYWYQQKSSQAPKLLFHYYDKDFNNEADTPDNFQSRRPNTSFCFLDIRSPGLGDTAMYLCATRGSVNSPLHFGNGTRLTVT.

This clonotype came up a few times. This rearrangement joins TRBV7-2 to TRBJ2-5; D might be TRBD1 (6 bases). This CDR3 comprises 14 residues. In germline, CDR1 is SGHTA, CDR2 FQGNSA. V lost 5 bases and J 5 bases, leaving 15 bases between the germline ends. In DNA form, the CDR3 reads TGTGCCAGCAGCCCGGGACAACCCATGGAGACCCAGTACTTC. Its translation: CASSPGQPMETQYF. The full variable domain, rest sourced from reference TRBV7-2 and TRBJ2-5, is GAGVSQSPSNKVTEKGKDVELRCDPISGHTALYWYRQSLGQGLEFLIYFQGNSAPDKSGLPSDRFSAERTGGSVSTLTIQRTQQEDSAVYLCASSPGQPMETQYFGPGTRLLVL.

The chain recombines TRBV10-3 with TRBJ1-2, with a possible D match to TRBD1 (6 bases). Between the trimmed V and J ends, which lost 3 bases and 4 bases, there was a span of 18 bases. The CDR3 runs 16 residues. Germline-derived CDR1 and CDR2 are ENHRY and SYGVKD. The CDR3 here is CAISDPKGGPLYGYTF. The CDR3 coding sequence is TGTGCCATCAGTGACCCTAAAGGGGGGCCCCTCTATGGCTACACCTTC.

The sample holds a few counts of this clonotype. The chain combines TRBV5-1 with TRBJ2-7; D ambiguous. Germline lookup yields CDR1 SGHRS and CDR2 YFSETQ. Trimming took 0 bases from V and 1 from J, leaving 8 bases between them. The CDR3 is 14 amino acids. The CDR3 is CASSLVAVSYEQYF. The CDR3 bases are TGCGCCAGCAGCTTGGTGGCAGTGTCCTACGAGCAGTACTTC.

There are a few counts of this clonotype. CDR3 in DNA: TGTGCCACCCGACCGGGACTCAGCTCCTACAATGAGCAGTTCTTC. It yields the protein CATRPGLSSYNEQFF. The rearrangement links TRBV6-6 to TRBJ2-1; possible D gene TRBD2, 6 bases. Germline-derived CDR1 and CDR2 are MNHNY and SVGAGI (reference sequence). V gave up 10 bases and J gave up 0 bases, with 16 bases separating them. This CDR3 region has 15 residues.

The chain joins TRBV4-3 to TRBJ2-5, with a possible D match to TRBD2 (6 bases). From germline, CDR1 is LGHNA and CDR2 YSLEER. This CDR3 has 16 residues. V shed 3 bases and J shed 3 bases, with 17 bases lying between them. The CDR3 DNA follows: TGCGCCAGCAGCCAGGGCTCCGGGAGTTCGGAAGAGACCCAGTACTTC. Residues: CASSQGSGSSEETQYF.

The chain employs TRBV29-1 and TRBJ2-1, with 7 bases that match TRBD1. CDR1 and CDR2 (germline): SQVTM, ANQGSEA. V lost 6 bases and J lost 4; bases outside the gene matches: 6. The CDR3 covers 13 residues. The CDR3 DNA follows: TGCAGCGTCGACAGGGACGGATACAATGAGCAGTTCTTC. It is translated as CSVDRDGYNEQFF.

The V gene is TRBV9, the J gene TRBJ1-2, with D possibly being TRBD1 (5 bases). The germline V gene encodes CDR1 SGDLS and CDR2 YYNGEE. This CDR3 has 14 residues. V shed 8 bases and J shed 4 bases, with 18 bases lying between them. The CDR3 here is CARSARGRVYGYTF. CDR3 nucleotides: TGTGCCAGAAGTGCTAGAGGCAGGGTCTATGGCTACACCTTC.

The CDR3 bases are TGTGCCAGCAGCGTAAAAGTGGAGAACACTGAAGCTTTCTTT. The encoded protein is CASSVKVENTEAFF. The chain combines TRBV7-9 with TRBJ1-1, with D unclear. V was shortened by 5 bases and J by 1 base, with 11 bases between the two germline ends. CDR3 size: 14 residues. Germline V CDR1 and CDR2: SEHNR, FQNEAQ (reference sequence).